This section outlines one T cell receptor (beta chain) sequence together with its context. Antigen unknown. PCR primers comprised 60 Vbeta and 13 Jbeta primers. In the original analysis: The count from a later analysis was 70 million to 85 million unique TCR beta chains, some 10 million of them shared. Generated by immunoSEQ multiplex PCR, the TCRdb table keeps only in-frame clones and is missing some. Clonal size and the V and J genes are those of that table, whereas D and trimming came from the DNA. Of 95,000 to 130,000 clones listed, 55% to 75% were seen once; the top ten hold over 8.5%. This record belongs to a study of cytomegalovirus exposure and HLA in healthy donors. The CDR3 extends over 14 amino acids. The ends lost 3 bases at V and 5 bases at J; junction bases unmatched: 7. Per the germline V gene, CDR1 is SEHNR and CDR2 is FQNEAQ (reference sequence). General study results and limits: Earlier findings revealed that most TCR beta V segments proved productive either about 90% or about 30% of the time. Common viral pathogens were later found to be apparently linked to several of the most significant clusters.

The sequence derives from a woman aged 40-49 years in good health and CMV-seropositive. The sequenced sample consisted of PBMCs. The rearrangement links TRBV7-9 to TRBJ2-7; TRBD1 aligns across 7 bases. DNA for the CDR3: TGTGCCAGCAGCTTGGCCGACAGGGACGACGAGCAGTACTTC. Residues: CASSLADRDDEQYF.